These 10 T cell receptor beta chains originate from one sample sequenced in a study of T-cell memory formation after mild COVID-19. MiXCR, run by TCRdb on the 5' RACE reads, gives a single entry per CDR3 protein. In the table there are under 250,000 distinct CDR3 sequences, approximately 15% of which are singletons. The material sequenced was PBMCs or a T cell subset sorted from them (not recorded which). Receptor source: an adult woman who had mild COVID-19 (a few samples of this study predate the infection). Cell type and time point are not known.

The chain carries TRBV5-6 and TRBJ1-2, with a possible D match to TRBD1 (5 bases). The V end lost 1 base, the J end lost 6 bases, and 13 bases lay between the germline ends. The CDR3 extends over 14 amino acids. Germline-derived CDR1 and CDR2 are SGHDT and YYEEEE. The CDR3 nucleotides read TGTGCCAGCAGCTTGAGGGCGGGGGAGGATGGCTACACCTTC. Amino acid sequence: CASSLRAGEDGYTF.

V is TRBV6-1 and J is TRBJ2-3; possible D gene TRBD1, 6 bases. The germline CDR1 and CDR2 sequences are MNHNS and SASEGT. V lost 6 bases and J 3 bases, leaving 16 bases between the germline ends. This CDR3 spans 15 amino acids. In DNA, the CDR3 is TGTGCCAGCAGGGACAGTGCGAGTCCAACAGATACGCAGTATTTT. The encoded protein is CASRDSASPTDTQYF.

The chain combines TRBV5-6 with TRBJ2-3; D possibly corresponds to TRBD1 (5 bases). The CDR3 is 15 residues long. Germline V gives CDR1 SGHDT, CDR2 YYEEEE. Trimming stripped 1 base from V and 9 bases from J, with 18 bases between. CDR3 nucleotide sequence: TGTGCCAGCAGCTTGCAGGGCAACGACGTATCGACGCAGTATTTT. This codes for CASSLQGNDVSTQYF.

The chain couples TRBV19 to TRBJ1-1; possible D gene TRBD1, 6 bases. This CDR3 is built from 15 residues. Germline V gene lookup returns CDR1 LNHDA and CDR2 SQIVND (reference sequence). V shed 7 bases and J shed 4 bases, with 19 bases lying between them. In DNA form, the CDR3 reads TGTGCCAGTAAGAAGGGGGTCGTGTTAGGCACTGAAGCTTTCTTT. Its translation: CASKKGVVLGTEAFF.

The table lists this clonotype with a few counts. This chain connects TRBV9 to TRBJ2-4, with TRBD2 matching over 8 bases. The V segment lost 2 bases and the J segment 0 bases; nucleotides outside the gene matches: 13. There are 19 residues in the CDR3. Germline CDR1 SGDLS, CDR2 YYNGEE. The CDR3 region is CASSVSPGGPTQAKNIQYF. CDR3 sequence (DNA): TGTGCCAGCAGCGTTTCCCCGGGGGGGCCTACTCAAGCCAAAAACATTCAGTACTTC.

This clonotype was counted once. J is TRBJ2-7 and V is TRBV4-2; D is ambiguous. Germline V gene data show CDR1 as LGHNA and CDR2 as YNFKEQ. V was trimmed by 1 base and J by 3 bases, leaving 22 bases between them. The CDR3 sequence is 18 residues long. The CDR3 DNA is TGTGCCAGCAGCCAAGCAATGGGCACCGTGGGAACGGTCTACGAGCAGTACTTC. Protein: CASSQAMGTVGTVYEQYF.

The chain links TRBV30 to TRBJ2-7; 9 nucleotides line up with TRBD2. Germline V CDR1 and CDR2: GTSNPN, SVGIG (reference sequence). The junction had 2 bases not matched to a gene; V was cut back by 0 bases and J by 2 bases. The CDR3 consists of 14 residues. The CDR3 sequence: CAWSVSSGTYEQYF. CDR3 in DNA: TGTGCCTGGAGTGTATCTAGCGGGACCTACGAGCAGTACTTC. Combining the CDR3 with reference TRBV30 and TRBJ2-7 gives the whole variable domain SQTIHQWPATLVQPVGSPLSLECTVEGTSNPNLYWYRQAAGRGLQLLFYSVGIGQISSEVPQNLSASRPQDRQFILSSKKLLLSDSGFYLCAWSVSSGTYEQYFGPGTRLTVT.

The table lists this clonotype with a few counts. The CDR3 here is CASSQSRQETQYF. CDR3 bases: TGTGCCAGCAGCCAATCCCGCCAAGAGACCCAGTACTTC. The rearrangement uses TRBV3-1 and TRBJ2-5; no clear D gene. The germline gives CDR1 LGHDT, CDR2 YNNKEL (reference sequence). This CDR3 is 13 amino acids long. Trimming stripped 2 bases from V and 1 base from J, with 5 bases between.

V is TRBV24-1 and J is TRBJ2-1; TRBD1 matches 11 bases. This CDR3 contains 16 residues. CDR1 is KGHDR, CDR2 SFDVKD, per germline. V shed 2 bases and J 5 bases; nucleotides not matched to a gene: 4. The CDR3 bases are TGTGCCACCAGTGATTGGACAGGGGGCAGTAACAATGAGCAGTTCTTC. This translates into CATSDWTGGSNNEQFF.

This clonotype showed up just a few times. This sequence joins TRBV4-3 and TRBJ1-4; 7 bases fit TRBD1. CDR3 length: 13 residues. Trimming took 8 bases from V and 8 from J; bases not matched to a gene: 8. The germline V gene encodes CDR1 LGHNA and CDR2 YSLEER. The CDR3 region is CASARQGGEKLFF. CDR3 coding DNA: TGCGCCAGCGCCCGACAGGGTGGAGAAAAACTGTTTTTT.